This T cell receptor beta chain was sequenced in a study of cytomegalovirus exposure and HLA in healthy donors. At the level of the study: Counted in an early data release were about 85 million unique TCRs from HLA-typed donors.

CDR3 length: 14 residues. The V end was cut by 4 bases, the J end by 2 bases, with 13 bases between. Germline CDR1 SGDLS, CDR2 YYNGEE. Findings of the study overall: Many donors shared some public TCRs, even though most TCR sequences were rare.

Comment on this clone: Its antigen is undetermined.

The PCR ran on 60 Vbeta and 13 Jbeta primers. This table comes from immunoSEQ multiplex PCR, and its TCRdb copy is limited to in-frame clones, with some not included. The table records about 120,000 clones, roughly four fifths of them present only once. The V gene is TRBV9, the J gene TRBJ2-7; D remains unclear. Sequencing was performed on PBMCs. This clonotype was sampled from a male donor in good health and CMV-seropositive. The CDR3 coding sequence is TGTGCCAGCAGCTCACCGGGTCAGCCCTACGAGCAGTACTTC. Residues: CASSSPGQPYEQYF.